Shown below are 27 T cell receptor beta chains from a single sample sequenced in a study of CD8 T cells in Susac syndrome (dated by TCRdb to about 2019). Preparation of the library involved the immunoSEQ multiplex PCR assay. RNA was extracted using the RNeasy kit, and roughly 0.45 to 1 ug of the RNA was reverse transcribed with random hexamers. Starting from the raw public reads, TCRdb applied fastp trimming at Q25, assembled clones with MiXCR and retained in-frame beta chains. Merged by CDR3 protein, the rows form single entries marked with the most common genes and DNA. This sample is represented by 95,000 to 150,000 distinct CDR3 sequences; about 94% of them were singletons. The ten biggest clones cover less than 0.3% of the sample. Sequences were obtained from CD8+ T cells from PBMCs. The receptors here all came from a human donor with Susac syndrome.

This chain connects TRBV23-1 to TRBJ1-1; no clear D gene. TRBV23-1 is an open reading frame, and its role is uncertain. Trimming removed 6 bases at V and 0 bases at J, with 11 bases between. This CDR3 has 14 amino acids. The CDR3 loop is CASSGSPLNTEAFF. Written as DNA, the CDR3 is TGCGCCAGCAGCGGCAGCCCGTTGAACACTGAAGCTTTCTTT.

CDR3 bases: TGTGCCAGCAGCGTAGGGGGTAGCGGGGGCCACAATGAGCAGTTCTTC. This encodes CASSVGGSGGHNEQFF. The V call is TRBV9, the J call TRBJ2-1; 9 nucleotides match TRBD2. Trimming removed 0 bases from V and 5 bases from J; junction bases left unmatched: 6. This CDR3 comprises 16 residues. In germline, CDR1 is SGDLS, CDR2 YYNGEE.

The rearrangement joins TRBV29-1 to TRBJ1-1; D might be TRBD1 (5 bases). This CDR3 contains 14 residues. The germline CDR1 and CDR2 sequences are SQVTM and ANQGSEA. V lost 0 bases to trimming and J lost 11 bases, with 19 bases between them. The CDR3 here is CSVEDPGDGEGAFF. In nucleotides, the CDR3 is TGCAGCGTTGAAGATCCGGGGGACGGGGAGGGGGCTTTCTTT.

The chain has TRBV7-9 and TRBJ1-2; 11 nucleotides agree with TRBD1. V shed 3 bases and J 7 bases; nucleotides not matched to a gene: 1. This CDR3 has 13 residues. Germline V gene lookup returns CDR1 SEHNR and CDR2 FQNEAQ (reference sequence). In DNA form, the CDR3 reads TGTGCCAGCAGCTTGGGGACAGGGGGTGGCTACACCTTC. Residues: CASSLGTGGGYTF.

The V gene is TRBV3-1, the J gene TRBJ2-1; 7 bases are shared with TRBD1. CDR1 LGHDT and CDR2 YNNKEL come from the germline V gene (reference sequence). This CDR3 contains 15 residues. V was clipped by 4 bases and J by 1 base; unmatched bases: 4. The CDR3 is CASSPETGSYNEQFF. CDR3 nucleotide sequence: TGTGCCAGCAGCCCAGAGACAGGGTCCTACAATGAGCAGTTCTTC.

CDR3 DNA sequence: TGTGCCAGCAGCTTGGGCTCGAGCTCACCCCTCCACTTT. Its protein is CASSLGSSSPLHF. The V call is TRBV7-3, the J call TRBJ1-6, with D hard to call. Germline loops: CDR1 SGHTA, CDR2 FQGTGA. The V and J ends lost 3 bases and 10 bases respectively, with 10 bases between them. The CDR3 length is 13 residues. Variable domain in full (rest from reference TRBV7-3 and TRBJ1-6): GAGVSQTPSNKVTEKGKYVELRCDPISGHTALYWYRQSLGQGPEFLIYFQGTGAADDSGLPNDRFFAVRPEGSVSTLKIQRTERGDSAVYLCASSLGSSSPLHFGNGTRLTVT.

The chain has TRBV3-1 and TRBJ1-1; possible D gene TRBD1, 5 bases. Germline-derived CDR1 and CDR2 are LGHDT and YNNKEL (reference sequence). V dropped 3 bases and J dropped 4 bases, with 9 bases sitting between them. This CDR3 is built from 13 residues. This chain's CDR3 is CASSQGVGTEAFF. In nucleotides, the CDR3 is TGTGCCAGCAGCCAGGGGGTAGGCACTGAAGCTTTCTTT.

The chain links TRBV25-1 to TRBJ2-7, with D maybe TRBD2 (6 bases). CDR1 is MGHDK and CDR2 is SYGVNS in the germline V gene. Trimming shortened V by 2 bases and J by 5 bases, and 13 bases separated the two germline ends. The CDR3 is 14 residues long. The CDR3 region is CASSEEFGGDEQYF. CDR3 sequence (DNA): TGTGCCAGCAGTGAAGAGTTCGGGGGTGACGAGCAGTACTTC.

The CDR3 DNA sequence: TGTGCCACCAGTGACTCGGTTGTCGGGGAGCTGTTTTTT. This sequence encodes CATSDSVVGELFF. The chain combines TRBV24-1 with TRBJ2-2; D gene ambiguous. Germline loops: CDR1 KGHDR, CDR2 SFDVKD. V was trimmed by 4 bases and J by 7 bases, leaving 9 bases between them. The CDR3 covers 13 residues.

The chain combines TRBV20-1 with TRBJ2-1, with a possible D match to TRBD2 (6 bases). This CDR3 has 13 amino acids. V lost 5 bases, J lost 10 bases, and 18 bases lay in between. The germline CDR1 and CDR2 sequences are DFQATT and SNEGSKA (reference sequence). The CDR3 protein is CSAAALTLAEQFF. The CDR3 DNA reads TGCAGTGCTGCTGCCCTTACTCTAGCGGAGCAGTTCTTC.

The chain is built from TRBV13 and TRBJ2-7; TRBD1 is a possible D gene (5 bases). The length of the CDR3 is 14 residues. The ends were cut back, 3 bases at V and 0 bases at J, with 9 bases in the middle. Germline CDR1 and CDR2: PRHDT and FYEKMQ (reference sequence). This CDR3 is CASSFDRNSYEQYF. The CDR3 nucleotides are TGTGCCAGCAGCTTCGACAGAAACTCCTACGAGCAGTACTTC.

The genes are TRBV7-8 and TRBJ2-7; maybe TRBD1 (5 bases). With 0 bases removed from V and 7 bases from J, the gap between germline ends came to 10 bases. From germline, CDR1 is SGHVS and CDR2 FQNEAQ. There are 13 residues in the CDR3. CDR3 region: CASSLAQGREQYF. The CDR3 nucleotides are TGTGCCAGCAGCTTAGCCCAGGGTCGGGAGCAGTACTTC. Using reference TRBV7-8 and TRBJ2-7 for the parts outside the CDR3, the full variable domain is GAGVSQSPRYKVAKRGQDVALRCDPISGHVSLFWYQQALGQGPEFLTYFQNEAQLDKSGLPSDRFFAERPEGSVSTLKIQRTQQEDSAVYLCASSLAQGREQYFGPGTRLTVT.

The chain has TRBV7-9 and TRBJ2-7, with TRBD2 identical over 7 bases. This CDR3 is 13 amino acids long. Germline loops: CDR1 SEHNR, CDR2 FQNEAQ (reference sequence). V was clipped by 5 bases and J by 5 bases; unmatched bases: 6. The CDR3 is CASSTTSNHEQYF. The CDR3 DNA sequence: TGTGCCAGCAGCACGACTAGCAACCACGAGCAGTACTTC.

The rearrangement uses TRBV3-1 and TRBJ2-1; 10 nucleotides line up with TRBD2. The CDR3 length is 17 residues. The J segment lost 6 bases and the V segment lost 3 bases, leaving 11 bases of the junction unmatched. Germline CDR1 LGHDT, CDR2 YNNKEL (reference sequence). DNA of the CDR3: TGTGCCAGCAGCCACCTAAGAGCGGGGGGGCTCAGCAATGAGCAGTTCTTC. Its protein product is CASSHLRAGGLSNEQFF.

The CDR3: CASSRGERGGDTGELFF. DNA for the CDR3: TGTGCCAGCAGCCGAGGGGAGCGGGGGGGCGACACCGGGGAGCTGTTTTTT. This sequence joins TRBV9 and TRBJ2-2; 10 nucleotides match TRBD2. CDR1 SGDLS and CDR2 YYNGEE come from the germline V gene. Germline trimming cut 4 bases from V and 3 bases from J; bases unmatched to any gene: 9. This CDR3 region has 17 residues.

V is TRBV20-1 and J is TRBJ1-4; 7 bases align to TRBD1. The CDR3 is made up of 16 amino acids. The germline V gene encodes CDR1 DFQATT and CDR2 SNEGSKA (reference sequence). V shed 0 bases, J shed 4 bases, and the junction held 8 bases outside the gene matches. The CDR3 DNA sequence: TGCAGTGCTAGAGACGCTGACAGGGCCATTAATGAAAAACTGTTTTTT. This gives the protein CSARDADRAINEKLFF.

This rearrangement joins TRBV3-1 to TRBJ2-1; the match to TRBD1 covers 10 bases. V was clipped by 4 bases and J by 7 bases; unmatched bases: 13. From germline, CDR1 is LGHDT and CDR2 YNNKEL (reference sequence). CDR3 length: 17 amino acids. The CDR3 protein is CASSRTGGQERENEQFF. Here the CDR3 DNA reads TGTGCCAGCAGCCGGACAGGGGGACAAGAGAGGGAGAATGAGCAGTTCTTC.

The gene calls are TRBV20-1 and TRBJ2-3, with 8 bases lining up with TRBD2. The CDR3 has 18 amino acids. V shed 3 bases, J shed 2 bases, and the junction held 16 bases outside the gene matches. Germline V gene data show CDR1 as DFQATT and CDR2 as SNEGSKA (reference sequence). The CDR3 sequence is CSAREPFLRGASTDTQYF. CDR3 DNA sequence: TGCAGTGCTAGGGAACCCTTCTTGCGGGGGGCCTCCACAGATACGCAGTATTTT.

V and J are TRBV20-1 and TRBJ2-7, with D unresolved. Trimming shortened V by 1 base and J by 2 bases, and 9 bases separated the two germline ends. Germline V gene data show CDR1 as DFQATT and CDR2 as SNEGSKA (reference sequence). This CDR3 is built from 13 residues. CDR3 sequence (DNA): TGCAGTGCTAGAGGGCAGGAGACCTACGAGCAGTACTTC. It encodes CSARGQETYEQYF.

The J gene is TRBJ2-2, the V gene TRBV29-1; D remains ambiguous. This CDR3 has 14 amino acids. Trimming cost V 4 bases and J 0 bases, with 9 bases left between them. CDR1 and CDR2 (germline): SQVTM, ANQGSEA. CDR3 sequence reads: CSVVTESNTGELFF. The CDR3 nucleotides read TGCAGCGTTGTGACGGAATCGAACACCGGGGAGCTGTTTTTT.

The chain combines TRBV4-3 with TRBJ2-1; possibly TRBD1 for D (5 bases). The CDR3 is 15 residues long. Looked up from germline, CDR1 is LGHNA and CDR2 is YSLEER. V lost 0 bases to trimming and J lost 7 bases, with 13 bases between them. DNA of the CDR3: TGCGCCAGCAGCCAAGAACCCCCAGGGTGGAATGAGCAGTTCTTC. Protein product: CASSQEPPGWNEQFF.

The genes are TRBV11-2 and TRBJ2-1; D remains unclear. Germline lookup yields CDR1 SGHAT and CDR2 FQNNGV. CDR3 length: 15 amino acids. Trimming left V 0 bases short and J 9 bases short, with 15 bases between. CDR3 DNA sequence: TGTGCCAGCAGCTTAGATGGTGTGGGGATCTTTGAGCAGTTCTTC. Translating gives CASSLDGVGIFEQFF.

The V gene is TRBV6-2 or TRBV6-3, the J gene TRBJ2-7, with a tentative D call TRBD2 (6 bases). Germline V gives CDR1 MNHEY, CDR2 SVGEGT. The V gene lost 4 bases and the J gene lost 3 bases, with 10 bases spanning the gap. CDR3 size: 13 residues. CDR3 residues: CASSLAGRYEQYF. The CDR3, as DNA: TGTGCCAGCAGTTTGGCGGGACGCTACGAGCAGTACTTC.

This chain uses TRBV7-2 with TRBJ1-6; TRBD1 might be the D (6 bases). Germline CDR1 reads SGHTA; CDR2 reads FQGNSA. Trimming cost V 6 bases and J 10 bases, with 16 bases left between them. The CDR3 sequence is 14 residues long. The CDR3 here is CASRLQGLGSPLHF. CDR3 nucleotides: TGTGCCAGCAGGTTACAGGGCCTTGGGTCACCCCTCCACTTT. The full variable domain, its missing parts supplied by reference TRBV7-2 and TRBJ1-6, is GAGVSQSPSNKVTEKGKDVELRCDPISGHTALYWYRQSLGQGLEFLIYFQGNSAPDKSGLPSDRFSAERTGGSVSTLTIQRTQQEDSAVYLCASRLQGLGSPLHFGNGTRLTVT.

V and J are TRBV20-1 and TRBJ2-1; weak D call: TRBD2 (6 bases). The CDR3 is made up of 13 amino acids. Trimming cost V 4 bases and J 3 bases, with 10 bases left between them. Germline V gives CDR1 DFQATT, CDR2 SNEGSKA (reference sequence). Written as DNA, the CDR3 is TGCAGTGCTACCCGGACTAACTACAATGAGCAGTTCTTC. Encoded protein: CSATRTNYNEQFF.

This clonotype was detected only a few times. The V and J genes are TRBV20-1 and TRBJ2-3, with 9 positions matching TRBD2. The CDR3 is made up of 16 amino acids. Germline V gene lookup returns CDR1 DFQATT and CDR2 SNEGSKA (reference sequence). J lost 4 bases, V lost 0 bases, and 8 bases had no gene match. The CDR3 here is CSARDPAGGPPDTQYF. The CDR3 nucleotides read TGCAGTGCTAGAGATCCGGCGGGGGGGCCCCCAGATACGCAGTATTTT.

The chain couples TRBV5-4 to TRBJ1-2; no reliable D call. The CDR3 has 14 residues. From germline, CDR1 is SGHNT and CDR2 YYREEE (reference sequence). V lost 0 bases, J lost 6 bases, and 12 bases lay in between. The CDR3 here is CASSLEPSADGYTF. CDR3 in DNA: TGTGCCAGCAGCTTGGAGCCGTCGGCGGATGGCTACACCTTC.